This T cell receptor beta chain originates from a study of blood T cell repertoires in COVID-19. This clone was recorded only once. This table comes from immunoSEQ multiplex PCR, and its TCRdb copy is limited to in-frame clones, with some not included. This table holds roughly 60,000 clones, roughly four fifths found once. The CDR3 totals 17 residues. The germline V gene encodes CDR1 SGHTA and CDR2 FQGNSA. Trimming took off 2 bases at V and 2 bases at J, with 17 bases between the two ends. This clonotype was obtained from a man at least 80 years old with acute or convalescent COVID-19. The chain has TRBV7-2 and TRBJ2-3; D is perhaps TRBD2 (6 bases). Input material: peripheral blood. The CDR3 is CASSLKGTVAATDTQYF. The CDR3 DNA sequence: TGTGCCAGCAGCTTAAAAGGGACTGTAGCCGCCACAGATACGCAGTATTTT.